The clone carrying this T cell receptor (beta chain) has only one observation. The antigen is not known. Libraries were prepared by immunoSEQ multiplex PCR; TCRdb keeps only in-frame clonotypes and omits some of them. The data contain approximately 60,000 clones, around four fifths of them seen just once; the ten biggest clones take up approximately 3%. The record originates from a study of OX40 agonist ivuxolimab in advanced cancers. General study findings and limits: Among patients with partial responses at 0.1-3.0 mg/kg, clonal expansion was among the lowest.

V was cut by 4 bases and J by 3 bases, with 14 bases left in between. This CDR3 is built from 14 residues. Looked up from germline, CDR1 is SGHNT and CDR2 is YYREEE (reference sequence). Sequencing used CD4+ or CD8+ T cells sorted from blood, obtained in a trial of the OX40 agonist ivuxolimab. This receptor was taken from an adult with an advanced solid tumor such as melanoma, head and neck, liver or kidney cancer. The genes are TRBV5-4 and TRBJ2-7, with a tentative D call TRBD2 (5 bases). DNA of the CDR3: TGTGCCAGCAGCCGTAGTGGAGGTTACTACGAGCAGTACTTC. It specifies CASSRSGGYYEQYF.